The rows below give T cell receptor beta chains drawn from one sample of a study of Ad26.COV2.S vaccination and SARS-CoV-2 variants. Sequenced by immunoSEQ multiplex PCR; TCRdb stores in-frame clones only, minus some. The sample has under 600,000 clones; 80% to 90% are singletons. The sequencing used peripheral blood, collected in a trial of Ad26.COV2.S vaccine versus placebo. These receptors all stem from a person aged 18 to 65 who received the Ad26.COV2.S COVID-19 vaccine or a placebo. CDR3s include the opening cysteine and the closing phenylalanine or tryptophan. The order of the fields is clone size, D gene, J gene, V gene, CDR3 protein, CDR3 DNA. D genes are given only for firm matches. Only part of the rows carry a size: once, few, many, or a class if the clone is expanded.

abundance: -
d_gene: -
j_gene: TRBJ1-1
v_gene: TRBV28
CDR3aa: CASSLFGSGQSGEAFF
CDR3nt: TGTGCCAGCAGTTTATTTGGGAGTGGACAGAGCGGGGAAGCTTTCTTT

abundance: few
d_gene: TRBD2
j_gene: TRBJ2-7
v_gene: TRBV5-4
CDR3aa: CASSSHLLAGGVHEQYF
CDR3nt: TGTGCCAGCAGCTCCCACCTACTAGCGGGAGGGGTACACGAGCAGTACTTC

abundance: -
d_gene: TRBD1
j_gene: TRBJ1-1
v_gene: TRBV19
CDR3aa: CASSQGQGRTEAFF
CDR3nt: TGTGCCAGTAGTCAGGGACAGGGGAGAACTGAAGCTTTCTTT

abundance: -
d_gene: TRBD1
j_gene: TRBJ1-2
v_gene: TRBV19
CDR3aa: CASSFNLGTGGLGYTF
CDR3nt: TGTGCCAGTAGCTTCAACCTCGGGACAGGGGGACTTGGCTACACCTTC

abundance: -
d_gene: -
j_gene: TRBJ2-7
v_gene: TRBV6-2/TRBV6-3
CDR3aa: CASSYGQGTYEQYF
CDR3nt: TGTGCCAGCAGTTATGGCCAGGGAACCTACGAGCAGTACTTC

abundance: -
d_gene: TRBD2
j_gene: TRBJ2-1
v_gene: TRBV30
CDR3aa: CAWGSGRSYNEQFF
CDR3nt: TGTGCCTGGGGAAGCGGGAGATCCTACAATGAGCAGTTCTTC

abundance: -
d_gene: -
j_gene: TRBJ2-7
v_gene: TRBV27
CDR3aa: CASSSTGSGAYEQYF
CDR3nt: TGTGCCAGCAGTTCAACAGGCTCGGGGGCCTACGAGCAGTACTTC

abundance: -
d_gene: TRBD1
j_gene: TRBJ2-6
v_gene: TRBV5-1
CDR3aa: CASSRTGYGANVLTF
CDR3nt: TGCGCCAGCAGCCGGACAGGGTACGGGGCCAACGTCCTGACTTTC

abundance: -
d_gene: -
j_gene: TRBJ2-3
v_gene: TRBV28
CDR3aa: CASSLYRESTDTQYF
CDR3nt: TGTGCCAGCAGTTTATACCGGGAGTCTACAGATACGCAGTATTTT

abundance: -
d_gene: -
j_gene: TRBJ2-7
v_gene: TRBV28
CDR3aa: CASSFMGAVTYEQYF
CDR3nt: TGTGCCAGCAGTTTCATGGGAGCCGTAACCTACGAGCAGTACTTC

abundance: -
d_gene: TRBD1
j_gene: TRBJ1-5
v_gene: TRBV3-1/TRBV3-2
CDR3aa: CASSQGQGGQPQHF
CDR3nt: TGTGCCAGCAGCCAAGGACAGGGAGGTCAGCCCCAGCATTTT

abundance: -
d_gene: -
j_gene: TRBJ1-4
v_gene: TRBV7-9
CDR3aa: CASSLVGGSWEKLFF
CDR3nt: TGTGCCAGCAGCTTAGTCGGGGGATCTTGGGAAAAACTGTTTTTT

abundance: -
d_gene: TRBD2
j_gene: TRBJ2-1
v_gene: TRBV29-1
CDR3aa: CSVLTLAGGRRGYNEQFF
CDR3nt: TGCAGCGTTTTAACCCTAGCGGGAGGCCGGAGGGGTTACAATGAGCAGTTCTTC

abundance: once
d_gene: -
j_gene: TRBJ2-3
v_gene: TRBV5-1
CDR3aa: CASSQDGVTDTQYF
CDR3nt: TGCGCCAGCAGCCAGGATGGGGTAACAGATACGCAGTATTTT

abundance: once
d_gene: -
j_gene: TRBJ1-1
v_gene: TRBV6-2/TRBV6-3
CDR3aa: CASSYWAGEAFF
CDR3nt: TGTGCCAGCAGTTATTGGGCGGGTGAAGCTTTCTTT

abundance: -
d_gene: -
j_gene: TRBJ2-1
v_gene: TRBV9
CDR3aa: CASSAGQSSYNEQFF
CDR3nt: TGTGCCAGCAGCGCCGGACAGAGCTCCTACAATGAGCAGTTCTTC

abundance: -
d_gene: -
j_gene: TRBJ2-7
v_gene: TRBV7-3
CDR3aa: CASSLTGGGGYEQYF
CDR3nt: TGTGCCAGCAGCTTAACGGGCGGGGGCGGCTACGAGCAGTACTTC

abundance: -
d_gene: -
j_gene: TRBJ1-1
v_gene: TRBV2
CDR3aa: CASSVPPEDTEAFF
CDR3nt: TGTGCCAGCAGTGTGCCCCCTGAGGACACTGAAGCTTTCTTT

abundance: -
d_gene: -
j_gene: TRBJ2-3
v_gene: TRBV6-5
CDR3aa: CASTRVGTGSYF
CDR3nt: -

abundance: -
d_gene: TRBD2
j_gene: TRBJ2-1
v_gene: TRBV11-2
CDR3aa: CASSLGGSGTSYNEQFF
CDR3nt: TGTGCCAGCAGCTTAGGGGGTAGCGGGACATCCTACAATGAGCAGTTCTTC

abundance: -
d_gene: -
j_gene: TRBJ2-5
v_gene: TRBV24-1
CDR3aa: CATSDIAAGPSTQYF
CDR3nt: TGTGCCACCAGTGATATCGCGGCCGGACCTTCGACCCAGTACTTC

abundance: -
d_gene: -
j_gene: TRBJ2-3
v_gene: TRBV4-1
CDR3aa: CASSRPQDTQYF
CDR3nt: TGCGCCAGCAGCCGACCACAGGATACGCAGTATTTT